This T cell receptor (beta chain) was sequenced during a study of cytomegalovirus exposure and HLA in healthy donors. The germline CDR1 and CDR2 sequences are ENHRY and SYGVKD. CDR3 length: 16 amino acids. With 0 bases clipped from V and 6 bases from J, the junction kept 7 bases outside the gene matches. Vbeta (60) and Jbeta (13) primers were used in the PCR. Using immunoSEQ multiplex PCR, the repertoire was profiled, and TCRdb retains in-frame clones only, with some absent. This sample carries fewer than 200,000 clones, 82% of them seen once, and the ten largest clones take less than 2%. This TCR derives from a woman aged 18 to 35 in good health and CMV-seronegative. The sample consisted of PBMCs. This chain joins TRBV10-3 and TRBJ1-5; 8 bases are a match to TRBD1. CDR3 sequence (DNA): TGTGCCATCAGTGAGTCGGGCCCAGGGGGCCTTCAGCCCCAGCATTTT. Translated, it gives CAISESGPGGLQPQHF.